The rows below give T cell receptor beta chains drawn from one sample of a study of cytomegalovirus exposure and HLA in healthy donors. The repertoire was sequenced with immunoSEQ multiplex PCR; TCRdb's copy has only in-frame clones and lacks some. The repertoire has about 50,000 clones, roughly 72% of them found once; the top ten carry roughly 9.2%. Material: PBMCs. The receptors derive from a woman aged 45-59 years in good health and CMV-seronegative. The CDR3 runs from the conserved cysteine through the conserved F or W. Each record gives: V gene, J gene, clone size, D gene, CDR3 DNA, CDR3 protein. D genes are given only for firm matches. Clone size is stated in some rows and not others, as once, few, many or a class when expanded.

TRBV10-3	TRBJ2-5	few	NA	TGTGCCATCAGTGAAGAAGGCGGCCAGGGGACCCAGTACTTC	CAISEEGGQGTQYF
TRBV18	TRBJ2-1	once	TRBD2	TGTGCCAGCTCACCCTCGGCGGTAGCGGGGTACAATGAGCAGTTCTTC	CASSPSAVAGYNEQFF
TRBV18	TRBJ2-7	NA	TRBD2	TGTGCCAGCTCACCATCCTCTCTTGGCGGGAGTAACACCTACGAGCAGTACTTC	CASSPSSLGGSNTYEQYF
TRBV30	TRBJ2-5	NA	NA	TGTGCCTGGAGTGTAGTAGCGGACTACCAAGAGACCCAGTACTTC	CAWSVVADYQETQYF
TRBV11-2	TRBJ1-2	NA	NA	TGTGCCAGCAGCTTCGGGTTCGGCTACACCTTC	CASSFGFGYTF
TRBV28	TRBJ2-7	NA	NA	TGTGCCAGCAGTTTAGGTGGGGCAGGGCTCTACGAGCAGTACTTC	CASSLGGAGLYEQYF
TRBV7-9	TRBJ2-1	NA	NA	TGTACCAGCAGCCGCACAAACAATGAGCAGTTCTTC	CTSSRTNNEQFF
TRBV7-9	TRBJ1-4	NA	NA	TGTGCCAGCAGCTTACGTGGGGAGGGTGAAAAACTGTTTTTT	CASSLRGEGEKLFF
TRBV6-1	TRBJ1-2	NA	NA	TGTGCCAGCAGTGAAGAGTACGGGGGATCCCCATATAACTATGGCTACACCTTC	CASSEEYGGSPYNYGYTF
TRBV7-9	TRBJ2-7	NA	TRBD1	TGTGCCAGCAGCTCCTGGACAGGGGAAGAGCAGTACTTC	CASSSWTGEEQYF
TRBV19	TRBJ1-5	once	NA	TGTGCCAGTAGTCAGTATGAGGATCAGCCCCAGCATTTT	CASSQYEDQPQHF
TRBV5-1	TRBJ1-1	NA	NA	TGCGCCAGCAGCTTACAGGGGAACACTGAAGCTTTCTTT	CASSLQGNTEAFF
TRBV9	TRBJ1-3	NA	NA	TGTGCCAGCAGCGGCCCTACTGCGGGAAACACCATATATTTT	CASSGPTAGNTIYF
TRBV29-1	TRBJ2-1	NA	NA	TGCAGCGTTAGTACAGGGAGGGATGAGCAGTTCTTC	CSVSTGRDEQFF
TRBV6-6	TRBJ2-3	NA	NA	TGTGCCAGCAGTTACCCGCAGGGAAACACAGATACGCAGTATTTT	CASSYPQGNTDTQYF
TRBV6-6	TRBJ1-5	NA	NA	TGTGCCAGCAGAGAGACAGGCAGTCAGCCCCAGCATTTT	CASRETGSQPQHF
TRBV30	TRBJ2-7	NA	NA	TGTGCCTGGAGTCCCCAGGGGAACGAGCAGTACTTC	CAWSPQGNEQYF
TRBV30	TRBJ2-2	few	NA	TGTGCCTGGAGTGTACTGGGGCTCACCGGGGAGCTGTTTTTT	CAWSVLGLTGELFF
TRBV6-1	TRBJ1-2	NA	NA	TGTGCCAGCAGTCCCCGGGGTGGCAACTATGGCTACACCTTC	CASSPRGGNYGYTF
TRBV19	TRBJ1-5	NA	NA	TGTGCCAGTCGATCAGGGAATCAGCCCCAGCATTTT	CASRSGNQPQHF
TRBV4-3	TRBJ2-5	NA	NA	TGCGCCAGCAGCCAAGTGGCCAGGGGCGGAGGAGAGACCCAGTACTTC	CASSQVARGGGETQYF
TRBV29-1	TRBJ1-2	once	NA	TGCAGCGTACAAATCACAGGGTATGAGGGCTACACCTTC	CSVQITGYEGYTF
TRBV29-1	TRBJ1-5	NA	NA	TGCAGCGCCTCCAATGGCGGCCCCCAGCCCCAGCATTTT	CSASNGGPQPQHF
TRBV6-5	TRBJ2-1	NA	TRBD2	TGTGCCAGCAGTTCCCTAGCGGGGGGCTACAATGAGCAGTTCTTC	CASSSLAGGYNEQFF
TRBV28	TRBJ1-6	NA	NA	TGTGCCAGCAGTCCAGGATCACCCCTCCACTTT	CASSPGSPLHF
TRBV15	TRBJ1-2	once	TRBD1	TGTGCCACCAGCGAGGACAGGGGGAGGTGGTTTGGCTACACCTTC	CATSEDRGRWFGYTF
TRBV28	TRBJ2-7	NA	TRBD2	TGTGCCAGCAGCCACCCACTAGCGCCCTACGAGCAGTACTTC	CASSHPLAPYEQYF
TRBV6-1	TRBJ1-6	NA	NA	TGTGCCAGCAGTTCAGGGTCCTATAATTCACCCCTCCACTTT	CASSSGSYNSPLHF
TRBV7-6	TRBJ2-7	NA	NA	TGTGCCAGCAGCCTCTCGGGACTTGCCTACGAGCAGTACTTC	CASSLSGLAYEQYF
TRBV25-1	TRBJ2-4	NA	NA	TGTGCCAGCAGTGGGCAGGAAAACATTCAGTACTTC	CASSGQENIQYF
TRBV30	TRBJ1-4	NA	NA	TGTGCCTGGAGCTTTCCGGGACTCAGGAATGAAAAACTGTTTTTT	CAWSFPGLRNEKLFF
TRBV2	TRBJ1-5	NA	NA	TGTGCCAGCAGTGAATTGGAGCCAAGCAATCAGCCCCAGCATTTT	CASSELEPSNQPQHF
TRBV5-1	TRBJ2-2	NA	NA	TGCGCCAGCAGCGAGAGAGTAAACACCGGGGAGCTGTTTTTT	CASSERVNTGELFF
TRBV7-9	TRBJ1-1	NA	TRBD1	TGTGCCAGCAGCTTCTGGACAGGGTCGGTGGCTGAAGCTTTCTTT	CASSFWTGSVAEAFF
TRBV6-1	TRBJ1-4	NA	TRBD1	TGTGCCAGCAGTGAAGGCCAGGGGGTAGGAGAAAAACTGTTTTTT	CASSEGQGVGEKLFF
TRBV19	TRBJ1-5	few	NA	TGTGCCAGTACAGGACAGAACAGGCAGCCCCAGCATTTT	CASTGQNRQPQHF
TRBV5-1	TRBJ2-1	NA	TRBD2	TGCGCCAGCCTAGGGACTAGCGGGGTCAACAATGAGCAGTTCTTC	CASLGTSGVNNEQFF
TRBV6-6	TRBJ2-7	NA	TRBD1	TGTGCCAGCAGTTCGGGACAGGGCACCTACGAGCAGTACTTC	CASSSGQGTYEQYF
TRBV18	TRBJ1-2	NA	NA	TGTGCCAGCTCACCACCGGCGGACTATGGCTACACCTTC	CASSPPADYGYTF
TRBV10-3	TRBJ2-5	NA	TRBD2	TGTGCCACCCTACTAGCGGGAGGAGAGACCCAGTACTTC	CATLLAGGETQYF
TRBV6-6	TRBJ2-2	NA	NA	TGTGCCATTACTAGCCAACAAGCCGGGGAGCTGTTTTTT	CAITSQQAGELFF
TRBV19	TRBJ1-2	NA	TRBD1	TGTGCCAGTACCCCGGACAGGGGCTTAGGTGGCTACACCTTC	CASTPDRGLGGYTF
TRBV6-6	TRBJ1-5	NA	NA	TGTGCCAGCAGTTACGGAGAAGCTTATAGCAATCAGCCCCAGCATTTT	CASSYGEAYSNQPQHF
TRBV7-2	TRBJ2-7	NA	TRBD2	TGTGCCAGCAGCTCCTTAGCGGGAGCGATCTACGAGCAGTACTTC	CASSSLAGAIYEQYF
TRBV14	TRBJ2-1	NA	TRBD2	TGTGCCAGCAGCCAAGATGGGGCGGGGGATGACAATGAGCAGTTCTTC	CASSQDGAGDDNEQFF
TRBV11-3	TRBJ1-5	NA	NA	TGTGCCAGCAGCGACTTGAGAAGGCAGGGAATAAGCAATCAGCCCCAGCATTTT	CASSDLRRQGISNQPQHF
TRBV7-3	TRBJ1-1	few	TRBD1	TGTGCCAGCAGTCAACAGGGGAGCACTGAAGCTTTCTTT	CASSQQGSTEAFF
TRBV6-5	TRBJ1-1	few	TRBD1	TGTGCCAGCAGTATCGGGACAGGGAGCACTGAAGCTTTCTTT	CASSIGTGSTEAFF
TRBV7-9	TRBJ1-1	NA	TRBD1	TGTGCCAGCAGCTTAGGGACAGGCGAGACTGAAGCTTTCTTT	CASSLGTGETEAFF
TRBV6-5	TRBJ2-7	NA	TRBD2	TGTGCCAGCAGGGGACTAGCGGGGGCTTCGGAGCAGTACTTC	CASRGLAGASEQYF
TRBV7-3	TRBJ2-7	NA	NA	TGTGCCAGCAGCCGCGGGGTGGGATACGAGCAGTACTTC	CASSRGVGYEQYF
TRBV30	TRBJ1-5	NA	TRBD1	TGTGCCTGGAGCGGCACAGGGGGTGGGCAGCCCCAGCATTTT	CAWSGTGGGQPQHF
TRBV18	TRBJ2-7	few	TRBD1	TGTGCCAGCTCACCAGGGACAGCAGACTACGAGCAGTACTTC	CASSPGTADYEQYF
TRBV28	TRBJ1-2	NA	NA	TGTGCCAGCAGCTCGCCGGACAGCCTTAACTATGGCTACACCTTC	CASSSPDSLNYGYTF
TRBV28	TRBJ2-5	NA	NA	TGTGCCAGCAGTCCTATCTTCCGAGAGACCCAGTACTTC	CASSPIFRETQYF
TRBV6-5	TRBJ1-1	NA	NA	TGTGCCAGCAGGTTGACAGCACTCATGAGCACTGAAGCTTTCTTT	CASRLTALMSTEAFF
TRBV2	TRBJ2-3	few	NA	TGTGCCAGCAGTGGACAGGCGGTGGGGACAGATACGCAGTATTTT	CASSGQAVGTDTQYF
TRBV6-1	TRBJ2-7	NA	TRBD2	TGTGCCAGCAGCCCCGAGACTAGCGGGGTGGGGCAGTACTTC	CASSPETSGVGQYF